The clone carrying this TCR beta chain was seen at least ten times. The data originate from a study of Graves' ophthalmopathy and Graves' hyperthyroidism. Hyperthyroidism was new, under 2 months, in patients aged 18 to 65. Ineligible for inclusion were patients with other autoimmune diseases, uncontrolled infections, pregnancy or lactation. The source of the PBMCs was roughly 10 ml of fresh peripheral blood. Transcripts of RNA were the source for amplifying TCR beta CDR3 regions. The first-round RT-PCR employed HTBI primers together with the Qiagen OneStep RT-PCR kit. A multiplex PCR was then performed as the second round. TCRdb reprocessed the multiplex PCR reads via MiXCR and lists one record per CDR3 protein. The data contain roughly 410,000 distinct CDR3 sequences, just over 15% of them singletons. CDR3 length: 16 residues. V lost 6 bases to trimming and J lost 4 bases, with 18 bases between them. Germline V lookup: CDR1 SNHLY, CDR2 FYNNEI.

J is TRBJ2-2 and V is TRBV2; D might be TRBD2 (5 bases). Sequencing was carried out using peripheral blood. This clonotype was obtained from a woman younger than 35 with stable Graves' hyperthyroidism. The CDR3 is CASRGGFLVTTGELFF. The CDR3 nucleotides are TGTGCCAGCAGAGGCGGGTTCCTAGTCACCACCGGGGAGCTGTTTTTT.